This T cell receptor (beta chain) was captured by sequencing in a study of blood T cells in healthy people across ages. As regards this clonotype: The target antigen is unknown.

Study results and limitations: When set beside aged donors, long-lived donors presented more naive CD4+ cells and higher diversity.

A second PCR of about 7 to 11 cycles used a sample-barcoded 5' primer and a J-beta primer mix. TCRdb ran MiXCR on the 5' RACE reads and lists one entry per CDR3 protein. The repertoire includes 1 million to 1.2 million distinct CDR3 sequences, 35% to 45% of them detected once, and around 13% sits in the top ten. This receptor was obtained from a man younger than 30 in good health. The sequenced material came from blood.

The CDR3 DNA reads as TGTGCCACCAGTGAGTTTGGGGGAGATGAGCAGTTCTTC. This codes for CATSEFGGDEQFF. This chain connects TRBV24-1 to TRBJ2-1, with D perhaps given as TRBD1 or TRBD2 (5 bases each). Trimming took 4 bases from V and 8 from J, leaving 11 bases between them. The CDR3 is 13 residues long. Per germline, CDR1 KGHDR and CDR2 SFDVKD.